Each of the 22 T cell receptor beta chains below was sequenced from the same sample in a study of PD-L1 blockade in urothelial cancer. The table came from immunoSEQ multiplex PCR; TCRdb's copy has only in-frame clones and leaves some out. The sample shows 75,000 to 95,000 clones, just under 85% of them seen only once. Time point meaning: pretreatment peripheral blood. The specimen comprised PBMCs, sampled around atezolizumab (anti-PD-L1) treatment. Receptors originate from a man aged 40-50 years with urothelial cancer.

This clone appeared a single time. V is TRBV14 and J is TRBJ2-2; TRBD1 agrees at 9 bases. The CDR3 has 15 residues. The V gene's germline CDR1 is SGHDN and CDR2 FVKESK. The V segment lost 4 bases and the J segment 5 bases; nucleotides outside the gene matches: 5. CDR3 protein: CASSPRQGGTGELFF. The DNA of the CDR3 is TGTGCCAGCAGCCCTCGACAGGGGGGGACCGGGGAGCTGTTTTTT.

The V call is TRBV4-1, the J call TRBJ2-3; possible D gene TRBD2, 5 bases. Germline CDR1 and CDR2: MGHRA and YSYEKL. The germline V and J ends were trimmed by 6 bases and 2 bases, with 15 bases remaining between them. CDR3 length: 15 amino acids. The CDR3 DNA follows: TGCGCCAGCAGTCATACGGACTCCTCCACAGATACGCAGTATTTT. The encoded protein is CASSHTDSSTDTQYF.

This rearrangement joins TRBV29-1 to TRBJ2-7; 9 bases line up with TRBD2. There are 14 residues in the CDR3. Trimming took 4 bases from V and 5 from J; bases not matched to a gene: 9. Germline-derived CDR1 and CDR2 are SQVTM and ANQGSEA. This CDR3 is CSVGLAGTIDEQYF. CDR3 coding DNA: TGCAGCGTTGGGCTAGCGGGAACTATTGACGAGCAGTACTTC.

The CDR3 DNA reads TGTGCCAGCAGCGTAGAGGTAGGGGCAACTGAAGCTTTCTTT. Its protein is CASSVEVGATEAFF. V usage is TRBV9 and J usage is TRBJ1-1; perhaps TRBD1 as D (5 bases). Trimming removed 0 bases from V and 5 bases from J, with 11 bases in between. The CDR3 contains 14 residues. The V gene's germline CDR1 is SGDLS and CDR2 YYNGEE. Together with reference TRBV9 and TRBJ1-1, the CDR3 gives the full variable domain: DSGVTQTPKHLITATGQRVTLRCSPRSGDLSVYWYQQSLDQGLQFLIQYYNGEERAKGNILERFSAQQFPDLHSELNLSSLELGDSALYFCASSVEVGATEAFFGQGTRLTVV.

The V gene is TRBV30, the J gene TRBJ1-3, with a weak D call TRBD1 (5 bases). The germline V gene has CDR1 GTSNPN and CDR2 SVGIG (reference sequence). V was clipped by 3 bases and J by 10 bases, with 16 bases between them. CDR3 length: 13 amino acids. CDR3 loop: CAWSRVGDGTIYF. CDR3 in DNA: TGTGCCTGGAGCAGAGTAGGGGATGGAACCATATATTTT.

This sequence joins TRBV7-9 and TRBJ2-1, with 7 bases lining up with TRBD2. Trimming at V came to 4 bases and at J to 1 base, leaving 16 bases not matched to a gene. The germline V gene has CDR1 SEHNR and CDR2 FQNEAQ (reference sequence). This CDR3 is built from 19 residues. The CDR3 protein is CASSSFLKPGLLSYNEQFF. For the CDR3, the DNA is TGTGCCAGCAGCTCCTTTCTGAAGCCGGGACTATTATCCTACAATGAGCAGTTCTTC.

The DNA of the CDR3 is TGTGCCAGCAGCTTCTATTACGAGCAGTACTTC. This gives the protein CASSFYYEQYF. The V and J genes are TRBV5-8 and TRBJ2-7, with no clear D. The CDR3 contains 11 residues. Germline CDR1 and CDR2: SGHTS and YDEGEE. Trimming left V 2 bases short and J 4 bases short, with 4 bases between. Full variable domain (outside the CDR3, taken from reference TRBV5-8 and TRBJ2-7): EAGVTQSPTHLIKTRGQQATLRCSPISGHTSVYWYQQALGLGLQFLLWYDEGEERNRGNFPPRFSGRQFPNYSSELNVNALELEDSALYLCASSFYYEQYFGPGTRLTVT.

This chain joins TRBV5-1 and TRBJ2-3; 13 nucleotides line up with TRBD2. Germline-derived CDR1 and CDR2 are SGHRS and YFSETQ. The CDR3 has 16 amino acids. The junction had 6 bases not matched to a gene; V was cut back by 2 bases and J by 6 bases. CDR3 coding DNA: TGCGCCAGCAGCTTAGGACTAGCGGGAGCGGCGGATACGCAGTATTTT. Translation gives CASSLGLAGAADTQYF.

This chain uses TRBV2 with TRBJ2-3; perhaps TRBD1 as D (5 bases). The CDR3 is 12 amino acids. The germline V and J ends were trimmed by 7 bases and 7 bases, with 12 bases remaining between them. In germline, CDR1 is SNHLY, CDR2 FYNNEI. The CDR3 region is CASTSTAYTQYF. The CDR3, as DNA: TGTGCCAGCACTTCGACAGCTTATACGCAGTATTTT.

This clone appeared a single time. The chain uses TRBV18 and TRBJ1-1; D gene unclear. In germline, CDR1 is KGHSH, CDR2 LQKENI. V dropped 6 bases and J dropped 1 base, with 12 bases sitting between them. The CDR3 runs 14 residues. The CDR3 region has the DNA TGTGCCAGCTCGCAACACCCAGGGAACACTGAAGCTTTCTTT. It codes for CASSQHPGNTEAFF.

The chain recombines TRBV21-1 with TRBJ2-1; the table's TRBD2 call for D was not verified on the DNA. TRBV21-1 is deemed a pseudogene. The CDR3 extends over 15 amino acids. CDR3 protein: CASSRPSGSYNEQFF. The CDR3 bases are TGTGCCAGCAGCCGCCCCAGCGGGAGTTACAATGAGCAGTTCTTC.

In DNA form, the CDR3 reads TGTGCCAGCAGTGAAGTGGGACAGGGACACTACACCTTC. Translation gives CASSEVGQGHYTF. This rearrangement joins TRBV6-1 to TRBJ1-2; TRBD1 aligns across 9 bases. The CDR3 totals 13 residues. CDR1 is MNHNS and CDR2 is SASEGT in the germline V gene. The trim removed 1 base at V and 10 bases at J, leaving 4 bases unmatched.

With regard to this clone: The sample has other DNA sequences that encode this CDR3 too. The J gene is TRBJ2-5, the V gene TRBV5-1; possibly TRBD2 for D (5 bases). The CDR3 has 14 residues. Between the trimmed V and J ends, which lost 4 bases and 1 base, there was a span of 11 bases. Germline CDR1 is SGHRS and CDR2 is YFSETQ. CDR3 in DNA: TGCGCCAGCAGCCTGGAGGCTAGCCAAGAGACCCAGTACTTC. It specifies CASSLEASQETQYF.

In DNA form, the CDR3 reads TGCGCCAGCAGCTATACAGGGATCCCTGAAGCTTTCTTT. Translating it yields CASSYTGIPEAFF. This rearrangement joins TRBV5-1 to TRBJ1-1; possibly TRBD1 for D (6 bases). Per the germline V gene, CDR1 is SGHRS and CDR2 is YFSETQ. The CDR3 has 13 amino acids. Trimming cost V 3 bases and J 6 bases, with 12 bases left between them.

The chain combines TRBV20-1 with TRBJ2-3; D is uncertain. This CDR3 has 10 residues. Germline CDR1 and CDR2: DFQATT and SNEGSKA (reference sequence). Trimming cost V 7 bases and J 8 bases, with 10 bases left between them. In DNA form, the CDR3 reads TGCAGTGGACTCTCCGGTACGCAGTATTTT. It yields the protein CSGLSGTQYF.

The chain employs TRBV9 and TRBJ1-1, with 7 bases lining up with TRBD1. This CDR3 has 15 residues. In germline, CDR1 is SGDLS, CDR2 YYNGEE. Losses at the gene ends were 3 bases for V and 0 bases for J; bases not matched to a gene: 5. This chain's CDR3 is CASSAPTGMNTEAFF. CDR3 DNA sequence: TGTGCCAGCAGCGCCCCGACAGGGATGAACACTGAAGCTTTCTTT.

The V and J genes are TRBV19 and TRBJ2-7; 8 bases line up with TRBD1. The germline CDR1 and CDR2 sequences are LNHDA and SQIVND (reference sequence). This CDR3 has 15 residues. J lost 2 bases, V lost 6 bases, and 9 bases had no gene match. The CDR3 sequence: CASSPGQVGPYEQYF. CDR3 bases: TGTGCCAGTAGCCCGGGACAGGTTGGCCCCTACGAGCAGTACTTC. Variable domain in full (rest from reference TRBV19 and TRBJ2-7): DGGITQSPKYLFRKEGQNVTLSCEQNLNHDAMYWYRQDPGQGLRLIYYSQIVNDFQKGDIAEGYSVSREKKESFPLTVTSAQKNPTAFYLCASSPGQVGPYEQYFGPGTRLTVT.

The gene calls are TRBV7-3 and TRBJ2-7; 8 bases fit TRBD2. CDR1 and CDR2 from the germline V gene are SGHTA and FQGTGA. The length of the CDR3 is 15 residues. Germline trimming cut 2 bases from V and 0 bases from J; bases unmatched to any gene: 3. The CDR3 DNA reads TGTGCCAGCAGCTTAGAGCGGGGGCCCTCCTACGAGCAGTACTTC. Its protein product is CASSLERGPSYEQYF. Using reference TRBV7-3 and TRBJ2-7 for the parts outside the CDR3, the full variable domain is GAGVSQTPSNKVTEKGKYVELRCDPISGHTALYWYRQSLGQGPEFLIYFQGTGAADDSGLPNDRFFAVRPEGSVSTLKIQRTERGDSAVYLCASSLERGPSYEQYFGPGTRLTVT.

The chain links TRBV28 to TRBJ2-7, with a tentative D call TRBD2 (6 bases). V lost 6 bases and J lost 0, with 15 bases in between. The CDR3 is 15 residues long. CDR1 is MDHEN, CDR2 SYDVKM, per germline. CDR3 sequence (DNA): TGTGCCAGCAGCCGTGGAGGAGCGGGCTCCTACGAGCAGTACTTC. Amino acid sequence: CASSRGGAGSYEQYF.

The chain couples TRBV7-2 to TRBJ1-1, with 7 positions matching TRBD1. Germline V CDR1 and CDR2: SGHTA, FQGNSA. V was clipped by 1 base and J by 4 bases; unmatched bases: 3. The CDR3 runs 14 residues. CDR3 loop: CASSLETGSTEAFF. The CDR3 DNA reads as TGTGCCAGCAGCTTAGAGACAGGGAGCACTGAAGCTTTCTTT. Full variable domain (missing parts from reference TRBV7-2 and TRBJ1-1): GAGVSQSPSNKVTEKGKDVELRCDPISGHTALYWYRQSLGQGLEFLIYFQGNSAPDKSGLPSDRFSAERTGGSVSTLTIQRTQQEDSAVYLCASSLETGSTEAFFGQGTRLTVV.

Worth noting for this clone: Other DNA sequences in the sample encode the same CDR3. As DNA, the CDR3 is TGCAGCGTTGGGGGGACAGGGGCCACTGAAGCTTTCTTT. Protein: CSVGGTGATEAFF. The chain combines TRBV29-1 with TRBJ1-1; 10 bases are shared with TRBD1. V was clipped by 4 bases and J by 4 bases; unmatched bases: 3. The V gene's germline CDR1 is SQVTM and CDR2 ANQGSEA. This CDR3 has 13 residues.

The CDR3 DNA is TGTGCCAGCAGTTTAAGCCGCTCTGGGGCCAACGTCCTGACTTTC. Amino acid sequence: CASSLSRSGANVLTF. The V and J genes are TRBV27 and TRBJ2-6, with D unresolved. Per the germline V gene, CDR1 is MNHEY and CDR2 is SMNVEV (reference sequence). The CDR3 is 15 amino acids. V gave up 2 bases and J gave up 0 bases, with 5 bases separating them.